The 19 T cell receptor beta chains given below trace back to one sample, sequenced in a study of radiotherapy plus CTLA-4 blockade in lung cancer. Using immunoSEQ multiplex PCR, the repertoire was profiled, and TCRdb retains in-frame clones only, with some absent. Counted here are 55,000 to 65,000 clones, approximately 76% occurring once; the ten biggest clones make up around 3%. This sample comprised peripheral blood, obtained from a patient treated with radiotherapy plus ipilimumab. The receptor source for this set is a human donor with non-small cell lung cancer who had a complete response to radiotherapy plus ipilimumab.

The chain couples TRBV5-6 to TRBJ2-1; D might be TRBD2 (7 bases). This CDR3 is 13 amino acids long. Trimming took 3 bases from V and 5 from J, leaving 9 bases between them. Germline loops: CDR1 SGHDT, CDR2 YYEEEE. For the CDR3, the DNA is TGTGCCAGCAGCTGGGGGGGGCACAATGAGCAGTTCTTC. Its translation is CASSWGGHNEQFF.

This chain uses TRBV4-3 with TRBJ1-6, with D tentatively TRBD1 (6 bases). Looked up from germline, CDR1 is LGHNA and CDR2 is YSLEER. V was cut by 4 bases and J by 7 bases, with 17 bases left in between. This CDR3 comprises 16 residues. Here the CDR3 reads CASSLAQTGNNSPLHF. The CDR3, as DNA: TGCGCCAGCAGCCTTGCCCAAACAGGGAACAATTCACCCCTCCACTTT.

This clone has just a few counts. The J gene is TRBJ2-5, the V gene TRBV5-1; 10 bases line up with TRBD1. This CDR3 comprises 15 residues. Germline V gene lookup returns CDR1 SGHRS and CDR2 YFSETQ. Trimming at V came to 2 bases and at J to 11 bases, leaving 12 bases not matched to a gene. The chain's CDR3 is CASSFQGQGSGEQYF. The CDR3 nucleotides are TGCGCCAGCAGCTTCCAGGGACAGGGGTCGGGTGAGCAGTACTTC. Full variable domain (remainder filled in from reference TRBV5-1 and TRBJ2-5): KAGVTQTPRYLIKTRGQQVTLSCSPISGHRSVSWYQQTPGQGLQFLFEYFSETQRNKGNFPGRFSGRQFSNSRSEMNVSTLELGDSALYLCASSFQGQGSGEQYFGPGTRLLVL.

The chain joins TRBV20-1 to TRBJ1-1, with D perhaps TRBD1 (5 bases). The CDR3 has 11 amino acids. Trimming took 6 bases from V and 11 from J, leaving 16 bases between them. Germline CDR1 and CDR2: DFQATT and SNEGSKA (reference sequence). CDR3 DNA sequence: TGCAGTGCGTCGGGGGAAAAAAGGGCTTTCTTT. This sequence encodes CSASGEKRAFF.

The chain couples TRBV6-6 to TRBJ2-5; the match to TRBD2 covers 10 bases. The length of the CDR3 is 15 residues. Trimming took 6 bases from V and 3 from J; bases not matched to a gene: 7. Germline V CDR1 and CDR2: MNHNY, SVGAGI (reference sequence). The CDR3 nucleotides are TGTGCCAGCAGCAATGGACTAGCGGTTGAAGAGACCCAGTACTTC. This sequence encodes CASSNGLAVEETQYF.

This sequence joins TRBV6-5 and TRBJ2-1; D is perhaps TRBD2 (5 bases). Germline V lookup: CDR1 MNHEY, CDR2 SVGAGI. This CDR3 has 12 amino acids. V dropped 5 bases and J dropped 3 bases, with 5 bases sitting between them. The chain's CDR3 is CASSEGYNEQFF. CDR3 nucleotides: TGTGCCAGCAGTGAGGGCTACAATGAGCAGTTCTTC.

The rearrangement links TRBV6-5 to TRBJ1-4; D call uncertain. Germline V CDR1 and CDR2: MNHEY, SVGAGI. V lost 6 bases to trimming and J lost 8 bases, with 13 bases between them. There are 13 residues in the CDR3. CDR3 in amino acids: CASSPSQAEKLFF. The DNA for the CDR3 is TGTGCCAGCAGCCCCTCTCAGGCCGAAAAACTGTTTTTT.

The chain links TRBV28 to TRBJ1-2, with D possibly matching TRBD1 (5 bases). V lost 3 bases, J lost 0 bases, and 11 bases lay in between. The CDR3 is 15 residues long. Germline V gene data show CDR1 as MDHEN and CDR2 as SYDVKM. In DNA, the CDR3 is TGTGCCAGCAGTTTGGCCAACAGGCCTAACTATGGCTACACCTTC. Translating it yields CASSLANRPNYGYTF.

This clone has just a few counts. The V gene is TRBV6-6, the J gene TRBJ2-5; 7 bases match TRBD1. The assigned J gene may be wrong: the sequence end matches TRBJ2-7 better. Germline CDR1 is MNHNY and CDR2 is SVGAGI (reference sequence). The CDR3 runs to 14 residues. This chain's CDR3 is CASSYSTGTHEQYF. CDR3 nucleotide sequence: TGTGCCAGCAGTTACTCGACAGGGACCCACGAGCAGTACTTC.

The DNA of the CDR3 is TGTGCCAGCAGTCCTTCCCTCGCAGGCACAGATACGCAGTATTTT. Its protein is CASSPSLAGTDTQYF. This sequence joins TRBV6-1 and TRBJ2-3; D remains unclear. Trimming left V 5 bases short and J 1 base short, with 13 bases between. This CDR3 contains 15 residues. Germline CDR1 is MNHNS and CDR2 is SASEGT.

The chain combines TRBV29-1 with TRBJ1-5, with TRBD1 as a possible D gene (6 bases). V was shortened by 4 bases and J by 4 bases, with 14 bases between the two germline ends. CDR1 and CDR2 from the germline V gene are SQVTM and ANQGSEA. The CDR3 is 14 residues long. CDR3 amino acids: CSVAGGEGNQPQHF. As DNA, the CDR3 is TGCAGCGTTGCGGGGGGCGAAGGAAATCAGCCCCAGCATTTT.

The chain carries TRBV4-1 and TRBJ2-5; D is perhaps TRBD2 (5 bases). This CDR3 spans 19 amino acids. Trimming removed 0 bases from V and 1 base from J, with 21 bases in between. Germline V lookup: CDR1 MGHRA, CDR2 YSYEKL. The CDR3: CASSQDHFLASFPQETQYF. The CDR3 coding sequence is TGCGCCAGCAGCCAAGATCATTTTTTGGCTAGCTTTCCCCAAGAGACCCAGTACTTC.

The rearrangement uses TRBV27 and TRBJ2-3; TRBD2 matches 10 bases. Germline CDR1 and CDR2: MNHEY and SMNVEV (reference sequence). J was trimmed by 1 base and V by 2 bases; bases with no gene match: 3. There are 16 residues in the CDR3. The CDR3 sequence is CASSLGGLAGTDTQYF. The CDR3 coding sequence is TGTGCCAGCAGTTTAGGAGGACTAGCGGGCACAGATACGCAGTATTTT.

The chain recombines TRBV30 with TRBJ2-1; D not resolved. The CDR3 runs 11 residues. V dropped 1 base and J dropped 7 bases, with 5 bases sitting between them. Germline V gives CDR1 GTSNPN, CDR2 SVGIG (reference sequence). CDR3 nucleotides: TGTGCCTGGAGTGGAGCTAATGAGCAGTTCTTC. Its translation: CAWSGANEQFF.

The V call is TRBV20-1, the J call TRBJ2-7; D is unclear. V was shortened by 6 bases and J by 3 bases, with 9 bases between the two germline ends. The V gene's germline CDR1 is DFQATT and CDR2 SNEGSKA (reference sequence). The CDR3 totals 11 residues. The CDR3: CSAIAIYEQYF. The CDR3, as DNA: TGCAGTGCAATAGCCATCTACGAGCAGTACTTC.

This sequence joins TRBV6-6 and TRBJ2-7; a weak D match, TRBD1 (6 bases). The CDR3 has 14 amino acids. Trimming stripped 5 bases from V and 4 bases from J, with 15 bases between. Germline CDR1 MNHNY, CDR2 SVGAGI (reference sequence). The CDR3 bases are TGTGCCAGCAGTCCTAATGACAGGCGGTACGAGCAGTACTTC. Translation: CASSPNDRRYEQYF.

This clone was counted a few times. The chain has TRBV5-5 and TRBJ2-4, with 7 bases aligning to TRBD1. The V gene's germline CDR1 is SGHKS and CDR2 YYEKEE (reference sequence). This CDR3 is built from 18 residues. Trimming took 1 base from V and 1 from J; bases not matched to a gene: 11. The CDR3 coding sequence is TGTGCCAGCAGCTTGAGGTGGCAGGGGGTTTGGGCCAAAAACATTCAGTACTTC. Translation gives CASSLRWQGVWAKNIQYF.

This sequence joins TRBV11-2 and TRBJ1-2, with 7 bases lining up with TRBD1. V shed 5 bases and J 7 bases; nucleotides not matched to a gene: 4. Per the germline V gene, CDR1 is SGHAT and CDR2 is FQNNGV. The CDR3 runs 12 residues. This CDR3 reads CASSHRGTGYTF. The CDR3 DNA is TGTGCCAGCAGCCACAGGGGTACTGGCTACACCTTC.

This clone was counted only a few times. The chain joins TRBV4-1 to TRBJ1-1; 9 nucleotides line up with TRBD1. Germline V gene data show CDR1 as MGHRA and CDR2 as YSYEKL. The junction had 7 bases not matched to a gene; V was cut back by 0 bases and J by 11 bases. The CDR3 covers 14 residues. CDR3 bases: TGCGCCAGCAGCCAAGATGAGGACAGGGGAGAGGCTTTCTTT. Amino acids: CASSQDEDRGEAFF.